The text below deals with one T cell receptor beta chain. Antigen unknown. CDR3 size: 19 residues. Looked up from germline, CDR1 is MDHEN and CDR2 is SYDVKM. V lost 1 base and J 0 bases, leaving 19 bases between the germline ends. The data derive from a study of shared clonotypes between healthy human individuals. Study context: Each donor's CD8 memory used one plate, CD8 naive two, each CD4 subset three. Study-level results: The four-donor shared clonotypes exceeded non-shared clonotypes in generation probability, with non-shared ones scoring lower.

Partitioning of CD4+ cells yielded a CD45RA+ naive subset and a CD45RA-negative memory subset. Sorted-subset replicate PCR reactions were performed with 200 ng DNA, corresponding to tens of thousands of T cell genomes. Here immunoSEQ multiplex PCR was the method, and the copy in TCRdb shows in-frame clones only, minus some. This table has around 1.1 million clones, roughly 74% appearing once. The sequenced material came from memory CD4+ T cells from PBMCs. Described subset: CD45RA-negative fraction. The receptor's source is a man in his late teens or twenties in good health. Some clones in this sample may be carry-over from other donors' samples. The rearrangement joins TRBV28 to TRBJ1-3, with D unclear. This chain's CDR3 is CASSLLSHMGKTSGNTIYF. In DNA, the CDR3 is TGTGCCAGCAGTTTATTATCCCATATGGGGAAGACCTCTGGAAACACCATATATTTT.